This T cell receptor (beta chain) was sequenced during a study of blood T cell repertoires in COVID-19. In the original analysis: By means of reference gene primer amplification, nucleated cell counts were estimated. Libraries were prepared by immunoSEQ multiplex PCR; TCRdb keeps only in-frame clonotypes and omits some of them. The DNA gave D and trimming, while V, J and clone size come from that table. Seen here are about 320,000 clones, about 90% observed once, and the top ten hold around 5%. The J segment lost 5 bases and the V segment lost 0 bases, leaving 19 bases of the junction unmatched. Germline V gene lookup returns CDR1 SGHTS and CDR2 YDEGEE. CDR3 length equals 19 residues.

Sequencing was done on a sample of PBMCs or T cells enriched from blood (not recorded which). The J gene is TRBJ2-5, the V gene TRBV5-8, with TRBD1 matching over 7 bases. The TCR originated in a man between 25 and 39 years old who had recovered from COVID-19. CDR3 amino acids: CASSLDRFQDLEGGETQYF. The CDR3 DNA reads TGTGCCAGCAGCTTGGATCGGTTCCAGGACCTAGAAGGGGGCGAGACCCAGTACTTC.